The rows below give T cell receptor beta chains drawn from one sample of a study of CD8+ T cells in alopecia areata. Assay used: immunoSEQ multiplex PCR; TCRdb lists only in-frame clones, some missing. Of 180,000 or so clones listed, roughly 64% are singletons. The sequenced sample was CD4+ T cells sorted from blood, obtained at week 24, from a patient treated with tofacitinib. The receptor set was obtained from a human donor with alopecia areata. Both conserved end residues are part of each CDR3. D genes are given only for firm matches. Size is stated for part of the rows, as once, few or many counts, or as a class when the clone is expanded.

TRBV10-3	TRBJ2-1	TRBD2	NA	CAIRLAGEGREQFF	TGTGCCATCAGACTAGCGGGAGAAGGGCGTGAGCAGTTCTTC
TRBV5-5	TRBJ2-2	TRBD2	NA	CASSSQGTTNTGELFF	TGTGCCAGCAGCTCGCAAGGGACTACGAACACCGGGGAGCTGTTTTTT
TRBV30	TRBJ1-2	NA	NA	CAWSHLSSYTF	TGTGCCTGGAGTCATTTGAGTAGCTACACCTTC
TRBV29-1	TRBJ2-7	NA	NA	CSVAGFGGPYEQYF	TGCAGCGTTGCCGGCTTTGGGGGTCCCTACGAGCAGTACTTC
TRBV13	TRBJ1-5	NA	NA	CASSLRDSNQPQHF	TGTGCCAGCAGCTTGCGGGACAGCAATCAGCCCCAGCATTTT
TRBV5-6	TRBJ1-2	NA	NA	CASSPGDYGYTF	TGTGCCAGCAGCCCGGGTGACTATGGCTACACCTTC
TRBV5-6	TRBJ1-2	NA	few	CASSQKVLVHGYTF	TGTGCCAGCAGCCAAAAAGTACTGGTCCATGGCTACACCTTC
TRBV23-1	TRBJ1-3	NA	NA	CASSQWLSITATPHSGNTIYF	TGCGCCAGCAGTCAATGGTTGAGTATCACAGCCACCCCTCACTCTGGAAACACCATATATTTT
TRBV7-9	TRBJ2-7	TRBD2	few	CASSLGLAGGIGEQYF	TGTGCCAGCAGCTTAGGCCTAGCGGGAGGGATCGGTGAGCAGTACTTC
TRBV9	TRBJ2-2	NA	NA	CASEKNSGARTGELFF	TGTGCCAGCGAGAAGAATTCAGGGGCCCGGACCGGGGAGCTGTTTTTT
TRBV9	TRBJ1-6	NA	few	CASSVGQSSNSPLHF	TGTGCCAGCAGCGTAGGGCAGAGTTCTAATTCACCCCTCCACTTT
TRBV20-1	TRBJ2-7	NA	NA	CSARDKGSGYF	TGCAGTGCTAGAGATAAAGGGTCTGGGTACTTC
TRBV28	TRBJ2-5	TRBD1	NA	CASSPRDRAETQYF	TGTGCCAGCAGCCCCCGGGACAGGGCAGAGACCCAGTACTTC
TRBV10-3	TRBJ2-2	TRBD1	few	CAIRDRGRGTGELFF	TGTGCCATCAGAGACAGGGGACGCGGCACCGGGGAGCTGTTTTTT